This TCR beta chain comes out of a study of cytomegalovirus exposure and HLA in healthy donors. Study-wide background: A later analysis reported the 100 to 150 validation repertoires used the same platform as the 666 first-cohort repertoires. Study-wide points: Researchers reported that a few CMV-associated chains were confirmed in vitro as CMV antigen-specific. TCR clusters originating in the first cohort tended to co-occur in the roughly 110 validation repertoires, according to a later analysis. Cytomegalovirus status was reportedly diagnosed by the classifier with high specificity and sensitivity.

A remark on this clone: As yet, its antigen is unknown.

Produced via immunoSEQ multiplex PCR; TCRdb's table is partial and in-frame only. The sample contains about 120,000 clones, 85% to 90% of which appear only once. The CDR3 is 15 residues long. The V and J ends lost 6 bases and 4 bases, in that order; junction bases with no gene match: 11. Germline V gene data show CDR1 as SQVTM and CDR2 as ANQGSEA. The sequenced sample was PBMCs. The genes are TRBV29-1 and TRBJ1-5; 8 bases align to TRBD1. The TCR was taken from a woman between 18 and 29 years old in good health and CMV-seronegative. The chain's CDR3 is CSVKTGVGENQPQHF. The CDR3 DNA follows: TGCAGCGTCAAGACAGGGGTCGGGGAAAATCAGCCCCAGCATTTT.